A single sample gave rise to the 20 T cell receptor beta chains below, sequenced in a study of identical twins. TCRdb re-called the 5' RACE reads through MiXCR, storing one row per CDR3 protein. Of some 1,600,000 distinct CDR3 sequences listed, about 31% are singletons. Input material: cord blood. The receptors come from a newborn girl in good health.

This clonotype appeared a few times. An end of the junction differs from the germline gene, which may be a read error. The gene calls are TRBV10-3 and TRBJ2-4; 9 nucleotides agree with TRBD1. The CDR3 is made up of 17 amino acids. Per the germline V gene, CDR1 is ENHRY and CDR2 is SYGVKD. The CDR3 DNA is TGTGCCTTCAGGCCGGGACAGGGTATTGAAGGGAAAAACATTCAGTACTTC. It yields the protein CAFRPGQGIEGKNIQYF.

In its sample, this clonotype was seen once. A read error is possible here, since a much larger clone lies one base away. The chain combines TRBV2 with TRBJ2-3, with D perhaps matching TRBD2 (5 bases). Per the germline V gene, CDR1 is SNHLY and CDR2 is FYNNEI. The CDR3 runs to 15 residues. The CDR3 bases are TGTGCCAGGAGTGAATCGCGGGCTAGCACAGATACGCAGTATTTT. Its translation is CARSESRASTDTQYF.

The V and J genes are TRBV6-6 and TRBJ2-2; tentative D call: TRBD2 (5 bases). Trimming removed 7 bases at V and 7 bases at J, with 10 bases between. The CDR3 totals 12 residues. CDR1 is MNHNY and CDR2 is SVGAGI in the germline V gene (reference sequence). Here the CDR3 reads CASKNAGGELFF. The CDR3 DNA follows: TGTGCCAGCAAGAATGCGGGCGGGGAGCTGTTTTTT.

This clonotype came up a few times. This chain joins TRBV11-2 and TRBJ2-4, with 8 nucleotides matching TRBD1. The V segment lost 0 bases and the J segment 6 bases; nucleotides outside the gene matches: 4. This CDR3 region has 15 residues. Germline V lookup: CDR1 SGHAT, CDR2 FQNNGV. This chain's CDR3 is CASSLDRTGLNIQYF. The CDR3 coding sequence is TGTGCCAGCAGCTTAGATCGGACAGGGCTAAACATTCAGTACTTC.

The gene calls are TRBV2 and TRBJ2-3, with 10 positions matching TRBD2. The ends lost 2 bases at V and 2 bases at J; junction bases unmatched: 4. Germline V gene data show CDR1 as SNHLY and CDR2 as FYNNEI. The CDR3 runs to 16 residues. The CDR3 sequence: CASSEFSGGLTDTQYF. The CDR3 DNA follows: TGTGCCAGCAGTGAATTTAGCGGGGGGCTCACAGATACGCAGTATTTT. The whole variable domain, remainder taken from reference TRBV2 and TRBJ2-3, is EPEVTQTPSHQVTQMGQEVILRCVPISNHLYFYWYRQILGQKVEFLVSFYNNEISEKSEIFDDQFSVERPDGSNFTLKIRSTKLEDSAMYFCASSEFSGGLTDTQYFGPGTRLTVL.

The CDR3 sequence is CASSSGGPDEQYF. The CDR3 nucleotides read TGCGCCAGCAGCTCGGGAGGGCCCGACGAGCAGTACTTC. The chain couples TRBV5-1 to TRBJ2-5; 8 bases are shared with TRBD2. TRBJ2-7 matches the DNA end more closely, so the J call is doubtful. CDR1 and CDR2 from the germline V gene are SGHRS and YFSETQ. The CDR3 contains 13 residues.

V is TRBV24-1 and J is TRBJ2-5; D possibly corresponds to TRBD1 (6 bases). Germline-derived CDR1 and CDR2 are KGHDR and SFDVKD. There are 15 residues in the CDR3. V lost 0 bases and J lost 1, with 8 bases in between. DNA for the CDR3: TGTGCCACCAGTGATTTGACCAGGGGCCAAGAGACCCAGTACTTC. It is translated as CATSDLTRGQETQYF.

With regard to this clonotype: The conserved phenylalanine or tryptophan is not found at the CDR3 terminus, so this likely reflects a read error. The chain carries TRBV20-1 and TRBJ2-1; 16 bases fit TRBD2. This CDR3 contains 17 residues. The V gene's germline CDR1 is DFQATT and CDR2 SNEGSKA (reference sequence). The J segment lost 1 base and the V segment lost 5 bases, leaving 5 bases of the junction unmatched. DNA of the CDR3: TGCAGTGCTGGGACTAGCGGGAGGGTCTGGTCCTACAATGAGCAGTTCCTC. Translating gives CSAGTSGRVWSYNEQFL.

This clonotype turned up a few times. This chain's CDR3 is CASSFRYREVQETQYF. The CDR3 nucleotides are TGTGCCAGCAGTTTCCGCTACAGGGAGGTACAAGAGACCCAGTACTTC. This chain joins TRBV28 and TRBJ2-5; D tentatively reads TRBD1 or TRBD2 (6 bases each). Trimming removed 3 bases at V and 2 bases at J, with 16 bases between. The CDR3 extends over 16 amino acids. Per germline, CDR1 MDHEN and CDR2 SYDVKM.

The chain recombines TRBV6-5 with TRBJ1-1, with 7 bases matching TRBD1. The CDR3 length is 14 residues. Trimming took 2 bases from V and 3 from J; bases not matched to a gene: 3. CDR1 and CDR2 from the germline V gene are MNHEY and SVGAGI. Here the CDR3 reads CASSYLGQDTEAFF. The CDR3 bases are TGTGCCAGCAGTTACCTAGGACAGGACACTGAAGCTTTCTTT.

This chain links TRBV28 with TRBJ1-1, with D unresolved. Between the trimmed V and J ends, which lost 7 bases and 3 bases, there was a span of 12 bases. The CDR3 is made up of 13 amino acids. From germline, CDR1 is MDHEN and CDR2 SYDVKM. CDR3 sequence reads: CASNWGRDTEAFF. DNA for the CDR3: TGTGCCAGCAACTGGGGTAGGGACACTGAAGCTTTCTTT.

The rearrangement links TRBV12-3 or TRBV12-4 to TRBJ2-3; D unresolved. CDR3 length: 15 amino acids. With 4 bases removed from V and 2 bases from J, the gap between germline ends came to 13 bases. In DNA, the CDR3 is TGTGCCAGCAGTTCACCCGGGCGGTACACAGATACGCAGTATTTT. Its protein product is CASSSPGRYTDTQYF.

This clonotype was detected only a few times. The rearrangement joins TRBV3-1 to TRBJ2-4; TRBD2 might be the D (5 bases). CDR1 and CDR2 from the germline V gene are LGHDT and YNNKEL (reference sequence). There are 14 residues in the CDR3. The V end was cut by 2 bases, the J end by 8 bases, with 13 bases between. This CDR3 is CASSQRGQRDIQYF. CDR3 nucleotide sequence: TGTGCCAGCAGCCAAAGAGGCCAGAGGGACATTCAGTACTTC.

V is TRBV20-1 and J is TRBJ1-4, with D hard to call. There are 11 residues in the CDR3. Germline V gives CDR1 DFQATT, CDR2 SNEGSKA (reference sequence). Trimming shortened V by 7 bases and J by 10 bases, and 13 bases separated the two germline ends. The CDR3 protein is CSVSSPGKLFF. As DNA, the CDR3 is TGCAGTGTTTCGAGCCCTGGAAAACTGTTTTTT.

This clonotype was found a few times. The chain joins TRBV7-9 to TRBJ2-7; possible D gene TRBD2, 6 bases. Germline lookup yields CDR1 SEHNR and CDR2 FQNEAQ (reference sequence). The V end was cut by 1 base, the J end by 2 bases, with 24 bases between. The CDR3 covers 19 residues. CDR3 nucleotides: TGTGCCAGCAGCTTAGTTTTTCTAGGTCGGGGGACCTCGCCCTACGAGCAGTACTTC. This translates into CASSLVFLGRGTSPYEQYF.

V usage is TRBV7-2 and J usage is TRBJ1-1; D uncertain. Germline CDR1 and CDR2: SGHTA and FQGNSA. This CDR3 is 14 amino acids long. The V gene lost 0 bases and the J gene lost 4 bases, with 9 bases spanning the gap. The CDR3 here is CASSLALRSTEAFF. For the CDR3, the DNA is TGTGCCAGCAGCTTAGCGCTCAGGAGCACTGAAGCTTTCTTT.

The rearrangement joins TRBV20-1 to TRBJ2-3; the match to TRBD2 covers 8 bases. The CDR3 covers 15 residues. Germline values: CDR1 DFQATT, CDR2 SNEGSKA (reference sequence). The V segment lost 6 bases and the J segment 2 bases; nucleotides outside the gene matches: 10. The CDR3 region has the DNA TGCAGTGCGGGTCAGCGGGGGACATCCACAGATACGCAGTATTTT. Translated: CSAGQRGTSTDTQYF.

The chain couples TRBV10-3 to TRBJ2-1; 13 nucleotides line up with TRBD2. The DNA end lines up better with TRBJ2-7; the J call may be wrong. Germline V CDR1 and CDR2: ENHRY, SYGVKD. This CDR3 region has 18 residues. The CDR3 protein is CAIRGGLAGAESYNEQYF. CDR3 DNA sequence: TGTGCCATCAGGGGAGGACTAGCGGGGGCCGAATCCTACAATGAGCAGTACTTC.

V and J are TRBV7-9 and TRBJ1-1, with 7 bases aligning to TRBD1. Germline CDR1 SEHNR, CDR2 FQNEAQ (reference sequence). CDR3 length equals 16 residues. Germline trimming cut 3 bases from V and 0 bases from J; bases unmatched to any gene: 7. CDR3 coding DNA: TGTGCCAGCAGCTTCCCACGACAGGGAGTGAACACTGAAGCTTTCTTT. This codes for CASSFPRQGVNTEAFF. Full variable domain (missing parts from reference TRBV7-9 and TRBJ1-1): DTGVSQNPRHKITKRGQNVTFRCDPISEHNRLYWYRQTLGQGPEFLTYFQNEAQLEKSRLLSDRFSAERPKGSFSTLEIQRTEQGDSAMYLCASSFPRQGVNTEAFFGQGTRLTVV.

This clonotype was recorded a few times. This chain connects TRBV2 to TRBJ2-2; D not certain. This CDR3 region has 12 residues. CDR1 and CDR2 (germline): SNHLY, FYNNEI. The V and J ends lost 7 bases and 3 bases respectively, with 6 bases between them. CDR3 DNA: TGTGCCAGCACCCTTTACACCGGGGAGCTGTTTTTT. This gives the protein CASTLYTGELFF.